This T cell receptor (beta chain) was sequenced in a study of beta chain features in type 1 diabetes. At the level of the study: Cells sorted and examined across all samples totaled more than 95,000,000. Study conclusions and caveats: People with Type 1 diabetes carried modestly yet significantly shorter TCRB CDR3s in all four CD4+ subsets. Cells carrying high TCR expression could end up over-represented when cDNA is sequenced.

In germline, CDR1 is SEHNR, CDR2 FQNEAQ (reference sequence). The ends were cut back, 1 base at V and 3 bases at J, with 12 bases in the middle. CDR3 length: 15 residues. Expressed TCRB transcripts got sequenced, as all isolated RNA was reverse transcribed. Some clones are missing from TCRdb's copy, which holds only in-frame ones; the method was immunoSEQ multiplex PCR. Among some 900,000 clones listed, 15% to 20% were seen once. Blood was collected once per donor into heparin, averaging around 120 mL. With regard to this clone: As yet, its antigen is unknown.

The clonotype comes from a woman in her late teens or twenties in good health. The V gene is TRBV7-9, the J gene TRBJ1-2, with TRBD1 as a possible D gene (5 bases). Input material: naive CD4+ T cells from blood. CDR3 protein: CASSLEGFRDYGYTF. CDR3 DNA sequence: TGTGCCAGCAGCTTAGAGGGGTTCAGGGACTATGGCTACACCTTC.